The present TCR beta chain was sequenced within a study of blood T cell repertoires in COVID-19. As for the study in general: In each case, the material was cDNA or gDNA derived from T cells, B-cell-depleted T cells, or PBMCs.

Germline CDR1 is LNHDA and CDR2 is SQIVND (reference sequence). There are 14 residues in the CDR3. The V segment lost 5 bases and the J segment 6 bases; nucleotides outside the gene matches: 9. Ages ranged from about 18 to 89 years, with residence in around 24 US areas. Participants had their cohort set by participant-reported clinical history. Generated by immunoSEQ multiplex PCR, the TCRdb table keeps only in-frame clones and is missing some. The sample has 370,000 or so clones, more than 70% seen once. The sequence was obtained from a man aged 25-45 years who had recovered from COVID-19. The chain combines TRBV19 with TRBJ1-1, with TRBD1 matching over 7 bases. Sequencing was performed on PBMCs or T cells enriched from blood (not recorded which). The CDR3 sequence: CASSVMTGSPEAFF. The DNA for the CDR3 is TGTGCCAGTAGTGTGATGACAGGGTCACCTGAAGCTTTCTTT.